The rows below give T cell receptor beta chains drawn from one sample of a study of cytomegalovirus exposure and HLA in healthy donors. Generated by immunoSEQ multiplex PCR, the TCRdb table keeps only in-frame clones and is missing some. The sample records 150,000 to 250,000 clones, around 74% being singletons. Sample: PBMCs. These receptors all stem from a girl aged 10 to 17 in good health and CMV-seropositive. The CDR3 runs from the conserved cysteine through the conserved F or W. A D gene is named only where the DNA matches it firmly. Some rows have no size entry. The others give once, few or many, or a class for an expanded clone.

>NA|15|TRBJ1-1|NA|TRBV5-1
CASSSKVTENTEAFF
TGCGCCAGCAGCTCTAAAGTCACAGAGAACACTGAAGCTTTCTTT
>TRBD1|14|TRBJ2-7|NA|TRBV27
CASSLVDRAYEQYF
TGTGCCAGCAGTTTAGTGGACAGGGCCTACGAGCAGTACTTC
>NA|18|TRBJ2-7|once|TRBV4-1
CASSQDPIRGKSSYEQYF
TGCGCCAGCAGCCAAGACCCAATACGGGGGAAAAGCTCCTACGAGCAGTACTTC
>NA|15|TRBJ2-3|NA|TRBV5-8
CASSLGNSLADTQYF
TGTGCCAGCAGCTTGGGTAATTCTCTAGCAGATACGCAGTATTTT
>NA|11|TRBJ1-1|NA|TRBV30
CACIKGAEAFF
TGTGCCTGCATAAAGGGGGCTGAAGCTTTCTTT
>TRBD1|16|TRBJ2-1|few|TRBV6-5
CASSYFPGQGYNEQFF
TGTGCCAGCAGTTACTTCCCGGGACAGGGATACAATGAGCAGTTCTTC
>NA|14|TRBJ1-1|once|TRBV7-9
CASSPRGGTSEAFF
TGTGCCAGCAGCCCCCGGGGGGGGACATCAGAAGCTTTCTTT
>TRBD2|15|TRBJ2-3|NA|TRBV6-1
CASSETSGGADTQYF
TGTGCCAGCAGTGAGACTAGCGGGGGGGCGGATACGCAGTATTTT
>NA|12|TRBJ1-4|NA|TRBV19
CASSIFRDKLFF
TGTGCCAGTAGTATTTTCCGGGATAAACTGTTTTTT
>NA|15|TRBJ1-4|NA|TRBV7-9
CASSAYRDHNEKLFF
TGTGCCAGCAGCGCTTACAGGGATCATAATGAAAAACTGTTTTTT
>TRBD2|15|TRBJ2-1|NA|TRBV7-7
CASSPVAGGYNEQFF
TGTGCCAGCAGCCCAGTAGCGGGGGGCTACAATGAGCAGTTCTTC
>NA|13|TRBJ1-1|NA|TRBV9
CASSAQGHTEAFF
TGTGCCAGCAGCGCTCAGGGTCACACTGAAGCTTTCTTT
>TRBD1|15|TRBJ1-4|NA|TRBV4-1
CASSTSGQQNEKLFF
TGCGCCAGCAGCACATCGGGACAGCAGAATGAAAAACTGTTTTTT
>NA|16|TRBJ2-2|NA|TRBV9
CASSVAAGYDTGELFF
TGTGCCAGCAGCGTAGCGGCCGGGTATGACACCGGGGAGCTGTTTTTT
>NA|12|TRBJ2-7|NA|TRBV6-5
CASRSYPGEQYF
TGTGCCAGCAGATCCTATCCCGGTGAGCAGTACTTC
>TRBD1|16|TRBJ1-2|few|TRBV9
CASSPPTLTGAKGYTF
TGTGCCAGCAGCCCTCCTACCCTAACAGGGGCTAAAGGCTACACCTTC
>TRBD2|17|TRBJ2-7|NA|TRBV5-1
CASSSGGAGAASYEQYF
TGCGCCAGCAGCTCGGGGGGGGCAGGGGCCGCCTCCTACGAGCAGTACTTC
>TRBD2|17|TRBJ2-2|once|TRBV7-9
CASSVRWGGEITGELFF
TGTGCCAGCAGCGTCCGTTGGGGGGGGGAGATCACCGGGGAGCTGTTTTTT
>NA|15|TRBJ2-3|NA|TRBV29-1
CSVESTGVRTDTQYF
TGCAGCGTTGAGTCCACGGGGGTGCGCACAGATACGCAGTATTTT
>TRBD2|14|TRBJ2-1|NA|TRBV10-2
CASSLAGGRNEQFF
TGCGCCAGCAGCCTAGCGGGGGGGCGGAATGAGCAGTTCTTC
>TRBD1|15|TRBJ2-7|NA|TRBV7-2
CASSVGTGDSYEQYF
TGTGCCAGCAGCGTCGGGACAGGGGACTCCTACGAGCAGTACTTC
>NA|14|TRBJ2-7|NA|TRBV7-2
CASSLHYNSYEQYF
TGTGCCAGCAGCTTACACTACAACTCCTACGAGCAGTACTTC
>NA|15|TRBJ1-6|NA|TRBV4-2
CASSQEYRESSPLHF
TGTGCCAGCAGCCAAGAATACAGGGAGAGTTCACCCCTCCACTTT
>NA|14|TRBJ2-5|NA|TRBV6-5
CASSYSASRETQYF
TGTGCCAGCAGTTACTCTGCCTCCAGGGAGACCCAGTACTTC
>NA|15|TRBJ2-7|NA|TRBV6-5
CASAVGGALRNEQYF
TGTGCCAGCGCCGTTGGAGGGGCCCTTCGGAACGAGCAGTACTTC
>NA|15|TRBJ1-2|NA|TRBV6-5
CASSYSSRGNYGYTF
TGTGCCAGCAGTTACTCTTCCCGGGGGAACTATGGCTACACCTTC
>NA|13|TRBJ1-2|NA|TRBV10-1
CASSESTAYGYTF
TGCGCCAGCAGTGAGTCGACAGCTTACGGCTACACCTTC
>NA|17|TRBJ2-1|NA|TRBV4-1
CASSQDYLASVHNEQFF
TGCGCCAGCAGCCAAGATTATTTAGCGAGCGTTCATAATGAGCAGTTCTTC
>NA|16|TRBJ2-1|NA|TRBV7-8
CASGNGEESFYNEQFF
TGTGCCAGCGGAAACGGGGAGGAATCATTTTACAATGAGCAGTTCTTC
>TRBD1|14|TRBJ1-2|few|TRBV5-1
CASSLAGTGIGYTF
TGCGCCAGCAGCTTGGCAGGGACAGGGATTGGCTACACCTTC
>TRBD2|17|TRBJ2-5|NA|TRBV29-1
CSVAGGLAGNVQETQYF
TGCAGCGTTGCGGGGGGTCTAGCGGGGAATGTCCAAGAGACCCAGTACTTC
>TRBD1|14|TRBJ2-1|NA|TRBV27
CASRDNQKGAGWFF
TGTGCCAGCAGAGACAATCAAAAGGGGGCGGGTTGGTTCTTC
>NA|13|TRBJ1-1|NA|TRBV10-1
CASGDNGNTEAFF
TGCGCCAGCGGGGACAACGGGAACACTGAAGCTTTCTTT
>NA|11|TRBJ2-3|NA|TRBV7-6
CASSPGYTQYF
TGTGCCAGCAGCCCCGGGTATACGCAGTATTTT
>TRBD2|13|TRBJ2-5|NA|TRBV7-2
CASRIAGGETQYF
TGTGCCAGCAGGATAGCGGGGGGAGAGACCCAGTACTTC
>TRBD2|17|TRBJ2-3|NA|TRBV9
CASSGPIAGGRSDTQYF
TGTGCCAGCAGCGGACCAATAGCGGGGGGGCGATCAGATACGCAGTATTTT
>NA|14|TRBJ2-7|few|TRBV9
CASSVVGDSYEQYF
TGTGCCAGCAGCGTAGTTGGAGACTCCTACGAGCAGTACTTC
>NA|17|TRBJ2-3|NA|TRBV11-2
CASSPPGQSTSTDTQYF
TGTGCCAGCAGCCCCCCCGGACAGTCAACTAGCACAGATACGCAGTATTTT
>TRBD2|16|TRBJ2-7|NA|TRBV11-3
CASSLVVGGSSYEQYF
TGTGCCAGCAGCTTAGTCGTCGGGGGGAGCTCCTACGAGCAGTACTTC
>NA|13|TRBJ1-1|NA|TRBV10-3
CAISGGAGAEAFF
TGTGCCATCAGTGGAGGAGCGGGGGCTGAAGCTTTCTTT
>NA|12|TRBJ2-5|NA|TRBV5-6
CASSQATETQYF
TGTGCCAGCAGCCAAGCCACGGAGACCCAGTACTTC
>NA|15|TRBJ2-3|NA|TRBV6-6
CASIYHSGSTDTQYF
TGTGCCAGCATTTATCACAGCGGGAGCACAGATACGCAGTATTTT
>NA|14|TRBJ2-7|NA|TRBV4-3
CASSQERLSGEQYF
TGCGCCAGCAGCCAAGAAAGGCTATCGGGGGAGCAGTACTTC
>TRBD2|17|TRBJ2-7|NA|TRBV15
CATAGLLAGADPYEQYF
TGTGCCACCGCGGGGCTGCTAGCGGGGGCAGATCCCTACGAGCAGTACTTC
>NA|14|TRBJ1-6|NA|TRBV7-9
CASSLPGYNSPLHF
TGTGCCAGCAGCTTACCGGGGTATAATTCACCCCTCCACTTT
>TRBD1|12|TRBJ1-3|NA|TRBV29-1
CSVLQGENTIYF
TGCAGCGTGCTCCAGGGGGAAAACACCATATATTTT
>TRBD2|17|TRBJ2-3|once|TRBV5-1
CASSFRGSGGRTDTQYF
TGCGCCAGCAGCTTCCGTGGGAGCGGGGGACGCACAGATACGCAGTATTTT
>NA|18|TRBJ1-3|few|TRBV7-9
CASSLAKGAGADGNTIYF
TGTGCCAGCAGCTTAGCTAAGGGTGCAGGGGCGGACGGAAACACCATATATTTT
>NA|15|TRBJ2-3|NA|TRBV9
CASSVRDFYTDTQYF
TGTGCCAGCAGCGTCCGGGACTTTTACACAGATACGCAGTATTTT